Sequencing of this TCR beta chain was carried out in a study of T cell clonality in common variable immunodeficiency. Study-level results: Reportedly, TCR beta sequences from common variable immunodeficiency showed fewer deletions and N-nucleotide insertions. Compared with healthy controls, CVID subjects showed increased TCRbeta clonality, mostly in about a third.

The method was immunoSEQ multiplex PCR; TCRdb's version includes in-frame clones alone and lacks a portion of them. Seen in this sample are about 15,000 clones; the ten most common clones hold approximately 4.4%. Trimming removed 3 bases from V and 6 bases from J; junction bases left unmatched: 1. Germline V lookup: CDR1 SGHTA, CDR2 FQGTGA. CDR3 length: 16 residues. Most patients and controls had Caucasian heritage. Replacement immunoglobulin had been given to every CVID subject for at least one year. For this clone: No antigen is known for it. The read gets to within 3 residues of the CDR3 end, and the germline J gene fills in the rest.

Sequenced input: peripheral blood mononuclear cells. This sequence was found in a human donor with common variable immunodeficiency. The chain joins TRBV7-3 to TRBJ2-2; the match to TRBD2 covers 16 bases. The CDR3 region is CASSLGLAGGAGELFF. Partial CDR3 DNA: TGTGCCAGCAGCTTGGGACTAGCGGGAGGGGCCGGGGAG. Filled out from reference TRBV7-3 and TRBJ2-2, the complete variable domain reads GAGVSQTPSNKVTEKGKYVELRCDPISGHTALYWYRQSLGQGPEFLIYFQGTGAADDSGLPNDRFFAVRPEGSVSTLKIQRTERGDSAVYLCASSLGLAGGAGELFFGEGSRLTVL.